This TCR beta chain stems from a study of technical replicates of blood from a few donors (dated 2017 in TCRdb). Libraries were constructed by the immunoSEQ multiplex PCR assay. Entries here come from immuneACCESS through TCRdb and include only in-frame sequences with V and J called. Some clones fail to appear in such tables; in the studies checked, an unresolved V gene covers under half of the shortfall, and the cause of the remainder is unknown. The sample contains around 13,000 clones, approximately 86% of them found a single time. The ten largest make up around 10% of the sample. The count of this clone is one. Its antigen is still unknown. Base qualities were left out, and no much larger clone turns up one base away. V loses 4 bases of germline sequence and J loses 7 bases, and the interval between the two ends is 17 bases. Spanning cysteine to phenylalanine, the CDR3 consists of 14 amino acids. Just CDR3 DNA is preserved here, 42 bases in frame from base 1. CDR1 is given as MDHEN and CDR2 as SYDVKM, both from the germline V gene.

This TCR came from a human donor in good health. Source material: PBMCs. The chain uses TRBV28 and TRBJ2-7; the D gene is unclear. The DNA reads TGTGCCAGCAGTTCCCCCGCCACCCTACGGGAGCAGTACTTC. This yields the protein CASSSPATLREQYF.